Many counts were recorded for the clone carrying this T cell receptor (beta chain). The source of the sample is a study of molecular identifiers for immune sequencing clone quantification. One entry per CDR3 protein, called by TCRdb with MiXCR from the PCR reads. The table lists 550,000 to 750,000 distinct CDR3 sequences, 15% to 20% of them singletons, with roughly 0.83% in the top ten. The CDR3 is 19 amino acids. CDR1 and CDR2 (germline): LGHNA, YSLEER. Between the trimmed V and J ends, which lost 4 bases and 0 bases, there was a span of 21 bases. Specimen: naive CD8+ T cells from blood, with Jurkat cell RNA spiked in. Subset defined: FACS-sorted CD8+CD4-CCR7+CD45RA+ naive T cells. The genes are TRBV4-3 and TRBJ2-2; D may be TRBD2 (6 bases). The sequence derives from a human donor in good health. Some libraries in this study had Jurkat cell RNA spiked in. CDR3 sequence: CASSLSPGVGLTNTGELFF. In DNA form, the CDR3 reads TGCGCCAGCAGCCTTTCCCCAGGAGTGGGACTTACGAACACCGGGGAGCTGTTTTTT.